The rows below give T cell receptor beta chains drawn from one sample of a study of identifying expanded T cells in peripheral blood. Assay used: immunoSEQ multiplex PCR; TCRdb lists only in-frame clones, some missing. This table has around 63,000 clones, around 87% appearing once. The sample taken for sequencing was blood. These receptor sequences come from a person aged 18 to 70 in good health. CDR3s include the opening cysteine and the closing phenylalanine or tryptophan. D genes are given only for firm matches. Not every row has a clone size; where given, it reads once, few, many or a size class.

D gene | J gene | V gene | clone size | CDR3 protein | CDR3 DNA
NA | TRBJ2-5 | TRBV9 | NA | CASSAIRGAEIEEETGETQYF | TGTGCCAGCAGCGCCATCCGAGGAGCCGAAATAGAGGAGGAAACGGGAGAGACCCAGTACTTC
NA | TRBJ1-3 | TRBV19 | NA | CASSIGSSLSGNTIYF | TGTGCCAGTAGTATTGGGTCATCACTCTCTGGAAACACCATATATTTT
NA | TRBJ2-2 | TRBV21-1 | once | CASSSRTSGKGGGELFF | TGTGCCAGCAGCTCGCGGACTAGCGGGAAGGGGGGCGGGGAGCTGTTTTTT
NA | TRBJ1-5 | TRBV11-3 | NA | CASSGTQGYEGQPQHF | TGTGCCAGCAGCGGAACACAGGGATATGAGGGTCAGCCCCAGCATTTT
NA | TRBJ1-2 | TRBV18 | NA | CASSPQKEFYGYTF | TGTGCCAGCTCACCACAGAAAGAATTCTATGGCTACACCTTC
NA | TRBJ2-7 | TRBV6-4 | NA | CASSDSRSAAPYEQYF | TGTGCCAGCAGTGACTCGAGATCGGCAGCCCCCTACGAGCAGTACTTC
NA | TRBJ1-3 | TRBV19 | few | CASTPRGAGGNTIYF | TGTGCCAGTACCCCGAGAGGGGCTGGGGGAAACACCATATATTTT
NA | TRBJ1-4 | TRBV28 | NA | CASRPRAASGGKLFF | TGTGCCAGCAGACCCCGAGCCGCGTCAGGTGGAAAACTGTTTTTT
NA | TRBJ1-1 | TRBV7-2 | NA | CASSWGVGTEAFF | TGTGCCAGCAGCTGGGGCGTCGGCACTGAAGCTTTCTTT
NA | TRBJ2-7 | TRBV28 | NA | CASTRDQRFIYEQYF | TGTGCCAGCACCCGGGACCAACGCTTTATCTACGAGCAGTACTTC
NA | TRBJ1-3 | TRBV30 | NA | CAWSARILTGNTIYF | TGTGCCTGGAGCGCGAGGATCCTGACTGGAAACACCATATATTTT
NA | TRBJ1-5 | TRBV28 | NA | CASTRDGNQPQHF | TGTGCCAGCACTAGGGACGGCAATCAGCCCCAGCATTTT
NA | TRBJ1-3 | TRBV27 | NA | CASSRDSGNTIYF | TGTGCCAGCAGCCGGGACTCTGGAAACACCATATATTTT
NA | TRBJ2-5 | TRBV7-2 | NA | CASSPIRGQETQYF | TGTGCCAGCAGCCCGATCCGGGGCCAAGAGACCCAGTACTTC
NA | TRBJ2-7 | TRBV6-1 | NA | CASSESDEGSYEQYF | TGTGCCAGCAGTGAATCAGATGAGGGCTCCTACGAGCAGTACTTC
TRBD1 | TRBJ1-1 | TRBV14 | NA | CASSPLTGGTNTEAFF | TGTGCCAGCAGCCCCTTGACAGGGGGGACGAACACTGAAGCTTTCTTT
TRBD1 | TRBJ1-5 | TRBV28 | NA | CASRLTGGSQPQHF | TGTGCCAGCAGGTTAACAGGGGGCAGTCAGCCCCAGCATTTT
TRBD1 | TRBJ1-2 | TRBV5-4 | NA | CASSLATGGTYGYTF | TGTGCCAGCAGCTTGGCGACAGGGGGGACCTATGGCTACACCTTC
NA | TRBJ1-2 | TRBV7-2 | NA | CASSLGTYGYTF | TGTGCCAGCAGCTTAGGGACGTATGGCTACACCTTC
NA | TRBJ1-1 | TRBV7-3 | NA | CASSLTSEEAFF | TGTGCCAGCAGCTTAACGTCAGAAGAAGCTTTCTTT
NA | TRBJ2-2 | TRBV10-1 | NA | CASSGTDTGELFF | TGCGCCAGCAGTGGGACTGACACCGGGGAGCTGTTTTTT
TRBD2 | TRBJ2-7 | TRBV5-6 | NA | CASSGRGLRSYEQYF | TGTGCCAGCAGCGGGAGGGGACTACGCTCCTACGAGCAGTACTTC
TRBD1 | TRBJ2-3 | TRBV6-4 | NA | CASSEKDRGQGDTQYF | TGTGCCAGCAGTGAAAAGGACAGGGGGCAAGGAGATACGCAGTATTTT
TRBD1 | TRBJ1-1 | TRBV5-1 | NA | CASSLRQGAKKTEAFF | TGCGCCAGCAGCTTGAGACAGGGGGCGAAAAAAACTGAAGCTTTCTTT
TRBD2 | TRBJ2-3 | TRBV6-4 | few | CASSASGGSTDTQYF | TGTGCCAGCAGCGCCAGCGGGGGGAGCACAGATACGCAGTATTTT
NA | TRBJ2-2 | TRBV5-1 | once | CASSRGGGPNTGELFF | TGCGCCAGCAGCCGAGGCGGGGGCCCGAACACCGGGGAGCTGTTTTTT